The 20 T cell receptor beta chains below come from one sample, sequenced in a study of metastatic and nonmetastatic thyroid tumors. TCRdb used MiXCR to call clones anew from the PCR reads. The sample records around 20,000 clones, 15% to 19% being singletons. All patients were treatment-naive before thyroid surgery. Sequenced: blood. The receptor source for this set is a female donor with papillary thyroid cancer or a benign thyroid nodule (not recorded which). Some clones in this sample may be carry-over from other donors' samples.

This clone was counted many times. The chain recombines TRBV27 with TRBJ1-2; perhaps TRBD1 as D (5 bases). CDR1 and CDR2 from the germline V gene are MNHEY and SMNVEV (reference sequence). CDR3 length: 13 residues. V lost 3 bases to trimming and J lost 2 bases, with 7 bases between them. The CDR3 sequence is CASSFRGNYGYTF. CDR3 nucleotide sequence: TGTGCCAGCAGTTTTCGGGGGAACTATGGCTACACCTTC.

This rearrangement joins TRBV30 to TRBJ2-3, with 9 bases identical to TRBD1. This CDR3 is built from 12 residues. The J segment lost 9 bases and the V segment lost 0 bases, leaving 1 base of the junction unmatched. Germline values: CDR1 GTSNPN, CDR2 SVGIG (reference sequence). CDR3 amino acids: CAWSVDRGTQYF. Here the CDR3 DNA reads TGTGCCTGGAGTGTGGACAGGGGAACGCAGTATTTT. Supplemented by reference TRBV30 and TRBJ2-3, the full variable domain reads SQTIHQWPATLVQPVGSPLSLECTVEGTSNPNLYWYRQAAGRGLQLLFYSVGIGQISSEVPQNLSASRPQDRQFILSSKKLLLSDSGFYLCAWSVDRGTQYFGPGTRLTVL.

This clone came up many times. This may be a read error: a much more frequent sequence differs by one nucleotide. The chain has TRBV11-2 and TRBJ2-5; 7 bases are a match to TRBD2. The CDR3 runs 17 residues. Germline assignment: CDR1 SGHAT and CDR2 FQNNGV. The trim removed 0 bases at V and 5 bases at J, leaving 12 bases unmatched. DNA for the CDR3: TGTGCCAGCAGCTTAGAAGGCGGGAGAGGTGTAGAGGAGACCCAGTACTTC. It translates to CASSLEGGRGVEETQYF.

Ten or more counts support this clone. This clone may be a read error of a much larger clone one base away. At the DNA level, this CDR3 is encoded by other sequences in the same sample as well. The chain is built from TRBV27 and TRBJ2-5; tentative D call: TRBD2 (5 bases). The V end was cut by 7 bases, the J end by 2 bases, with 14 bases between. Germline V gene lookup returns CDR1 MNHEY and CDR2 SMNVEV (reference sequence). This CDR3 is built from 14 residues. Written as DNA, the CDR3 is TGTGCCAGCACGGGGTTAAGGCGACAAGAGACCCAGTACTTC. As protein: CASTGLRRQETQYF.

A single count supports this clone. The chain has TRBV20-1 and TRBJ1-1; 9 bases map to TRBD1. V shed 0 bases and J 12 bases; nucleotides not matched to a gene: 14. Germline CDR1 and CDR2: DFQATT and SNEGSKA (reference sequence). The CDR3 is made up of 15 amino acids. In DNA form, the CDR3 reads TGCAGTGCTAGAGATGGCTCCGGGGGACAGGGTGGGCCTTTCTTT. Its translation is CSARDGSGGQGGPFF.

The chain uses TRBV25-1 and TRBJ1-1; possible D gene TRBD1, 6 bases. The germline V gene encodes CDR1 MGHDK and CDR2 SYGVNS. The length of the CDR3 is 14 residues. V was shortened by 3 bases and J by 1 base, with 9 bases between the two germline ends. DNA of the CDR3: TGTGCCAGCAGTGATAAGACAGGGAACACTGAAGCTTTCTTT. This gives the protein CASSDKTGNTEAFF. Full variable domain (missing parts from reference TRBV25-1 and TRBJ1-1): EADIYQTPRYLVIGTGKKITLECSQTMGHDKMYWYQQDPGMELHLIHYSYGVNSTEKGDLSSESTVSRIRTEHFPLTLESARPSHTSQYLCASSDKTGNTEAFFGQGTRLTVV.

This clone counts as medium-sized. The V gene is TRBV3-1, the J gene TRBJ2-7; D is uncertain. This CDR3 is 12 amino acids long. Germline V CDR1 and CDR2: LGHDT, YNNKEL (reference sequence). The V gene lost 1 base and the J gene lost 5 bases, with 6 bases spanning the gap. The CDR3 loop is CASSQGFDEQYF. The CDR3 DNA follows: TGTGCCAGCAGCCAAGGATTCGACGAGCAGTACTTC.

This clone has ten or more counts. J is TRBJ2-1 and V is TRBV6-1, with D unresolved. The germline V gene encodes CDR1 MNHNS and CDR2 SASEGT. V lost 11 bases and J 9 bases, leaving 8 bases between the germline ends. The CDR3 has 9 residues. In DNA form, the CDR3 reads TGTGCCGGGGTAGGTGAGCAGTTCTTC. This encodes CAGVGEQFF.

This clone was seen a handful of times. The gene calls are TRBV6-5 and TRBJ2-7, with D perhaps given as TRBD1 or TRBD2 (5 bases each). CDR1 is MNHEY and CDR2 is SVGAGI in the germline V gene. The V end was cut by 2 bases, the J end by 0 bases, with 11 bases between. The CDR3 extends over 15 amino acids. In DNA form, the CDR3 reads TGTGCCAGCAGTTACCAACGGGACGGCTCCTACGAGCAGTACTTC. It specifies CASSYQRDGSYEQYF.

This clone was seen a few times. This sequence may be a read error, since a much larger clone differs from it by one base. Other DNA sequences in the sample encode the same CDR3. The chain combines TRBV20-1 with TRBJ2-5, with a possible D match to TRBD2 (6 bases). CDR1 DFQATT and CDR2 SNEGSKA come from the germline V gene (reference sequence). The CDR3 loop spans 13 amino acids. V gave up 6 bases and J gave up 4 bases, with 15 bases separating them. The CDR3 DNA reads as TGCAGTGCCATACCGGGGGTCGGAGAGACCCAGTACTTC. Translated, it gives CSAIPGVGETQYF.

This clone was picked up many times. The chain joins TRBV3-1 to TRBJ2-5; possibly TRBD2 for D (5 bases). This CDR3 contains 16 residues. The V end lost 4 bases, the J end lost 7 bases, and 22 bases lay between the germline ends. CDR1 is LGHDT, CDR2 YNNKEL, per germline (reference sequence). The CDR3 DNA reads TGTGCCAGCAGCCCTCTGGCCCGAGGGCTTTTTGGGACCCAGTACTTC. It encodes CASSPLARGLFGTQYF.

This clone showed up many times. Here the CDR3 reads CSAFDSPNRPQHF. The CDR3, as DNA: TGCAGTGCCTTCGACAGCCCCAATCGCCCCCAGCATTTT. The rearrangement joins TRBV20-1 to TRBJ1-5, with a possible D match to TRBD1 (5 bases). Per the germline V gene, CDR1 is DFQATT and CDR2 is SNEGSKA (reference sequence). The V and J ends lost 6 bases and 10 bases respectively, with 19 bases between them. This CDR3 contains 13 residues.

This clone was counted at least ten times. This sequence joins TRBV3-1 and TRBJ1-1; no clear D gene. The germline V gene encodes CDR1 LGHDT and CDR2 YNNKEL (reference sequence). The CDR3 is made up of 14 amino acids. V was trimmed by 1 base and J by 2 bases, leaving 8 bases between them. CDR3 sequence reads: CASSQGQANTEAFF. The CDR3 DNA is TGTGCCAGCAGCCAAGGTCAGGCTAACACTGAAGCTTTCTTT.

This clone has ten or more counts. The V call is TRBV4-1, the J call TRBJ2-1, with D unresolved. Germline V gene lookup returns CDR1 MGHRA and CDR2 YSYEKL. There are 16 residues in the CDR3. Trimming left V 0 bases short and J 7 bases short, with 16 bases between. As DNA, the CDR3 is TGCGCCAGCAGCCAAGAAAGACAAAGAACGGAAAATGAGCAGTTCTTC. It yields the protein CASSQERQRTENEQFF.

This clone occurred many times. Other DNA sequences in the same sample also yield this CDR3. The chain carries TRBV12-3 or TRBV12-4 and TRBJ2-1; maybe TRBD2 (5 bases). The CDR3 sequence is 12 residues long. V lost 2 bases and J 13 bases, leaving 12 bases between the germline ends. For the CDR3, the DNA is TGTGCCAGCAGTTTATACAGAGGGCTTCAGTTCTTC. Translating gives CASSLYRGLQFF.

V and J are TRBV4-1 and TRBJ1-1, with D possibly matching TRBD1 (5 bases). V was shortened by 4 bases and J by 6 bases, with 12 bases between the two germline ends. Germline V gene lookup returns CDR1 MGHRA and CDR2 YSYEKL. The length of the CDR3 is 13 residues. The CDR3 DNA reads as TGCGCCAGCAGCCGGAATACAGGAGCTGAAGCTTTCTTT. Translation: CASSRNTGAEAFF.

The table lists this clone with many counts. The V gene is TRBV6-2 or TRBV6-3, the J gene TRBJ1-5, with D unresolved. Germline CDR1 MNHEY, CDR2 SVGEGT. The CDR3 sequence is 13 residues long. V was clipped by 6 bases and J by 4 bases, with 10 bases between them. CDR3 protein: CASRISSNQPQHF. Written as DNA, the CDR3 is TGTGCCAGCAGGATTTCCTCAAATCAGCCCCAGCATTTT.

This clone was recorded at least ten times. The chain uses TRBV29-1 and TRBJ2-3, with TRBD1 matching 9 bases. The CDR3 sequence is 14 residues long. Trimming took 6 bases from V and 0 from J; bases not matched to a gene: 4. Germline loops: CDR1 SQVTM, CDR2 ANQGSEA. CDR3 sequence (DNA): TGCAGCGTGGGGACAGGGACTAGCACAGATACGCAGTATTTT. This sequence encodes CSVGTGTSTDTQYF.

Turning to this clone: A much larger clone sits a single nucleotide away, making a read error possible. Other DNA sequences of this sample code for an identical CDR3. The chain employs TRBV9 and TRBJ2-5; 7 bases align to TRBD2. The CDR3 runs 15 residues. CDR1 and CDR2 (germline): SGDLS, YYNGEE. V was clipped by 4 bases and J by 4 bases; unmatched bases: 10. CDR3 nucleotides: TGTGCCAGCAGCCTAGATAGTGGGAGGGGAGAGACCCAGTACTTC. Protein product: CASSLDSGRGETQYF.

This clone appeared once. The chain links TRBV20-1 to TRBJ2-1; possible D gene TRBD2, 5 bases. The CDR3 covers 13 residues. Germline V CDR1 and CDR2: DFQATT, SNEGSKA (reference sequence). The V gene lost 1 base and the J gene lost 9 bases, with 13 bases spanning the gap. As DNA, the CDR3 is TGCAGTGCTAGAGGGACTTTTGAATTTGAGCAGTTCTTC. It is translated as CSARGTFEFEQFF.